This T cell receptor (beta chain) derives from a study of T cells after yellow fever vaccination. Study-level results: Clonotypes found in both CD4 and CD8 compartments made up a small share.

The CDR3 runs 14 residues. V was clipped by 7 bases and J by 7 bases, with 16 bases between them. TCR cDNA, made by 5'RACE template switching, carried an added universal primer site and UMIs. TCRdb used MiXCR to reprocess the 5' RACE reads, holding one entry per CDR3 protein. The data contain over 250,000 distinct CDR3 sequences, roughly 4.3% of them singletons. A word on this clonotype: Its specificity is unknown.

The sample was PBMCs, taken 5 days after the yellow fever booster vaccination. The receptor was derived from a young man who received the YFV17D yellow fever vaccine. V and J are TRBV12-3 or TRBV12-4 and TRBJ1-4; maybe TRBD1 (5 bases). CDR3 DNA: TGTGCCAGCACATGGAGGGGTGTGGGTGAAAAACTGTTTTTT. This sequence encodes CASTWRGVGEKLFF.